This entry describes one T cell receptor (beta chain). The antigen is undetermined. With 5 bases removed from V and 4 bases from J, the gap between germline ends came to 24 bases. The CDR3 runs 18 residues. Looked up from germline, CDR1 is SGHAT and CDR2 is FQDESV (reference sequence). The data were taken from a study of response to subunit inactivated influenza vaccine. The study's findings and limits: New T cells are recruited in small numbers by each seasonal influenza vaccination, according to the authors' suggestion.

From the RT-PCR reads, TCRdb called clonotypes with MiXCR, one entry per CDR3 protein. The sample holds under 550,000 distinct CDR3 sequences, approximately 7.7% seen once. The chain links TRBV11-1 to TRBJ2-1; possibly TRBD1 for D (7 bases). The input for sequencing was PBMCs from blood, taken around 25 months after vaccination. This receptor was taken from a man between 50 and 69 years old who received an inactivated influenza vaccine. The CDR3 DNA sequence: TGTGCCAGCAGCACCACCCTTAGCGGTCGCAGGGGGTACAATGAGCAGTTCTTC. Translated, it gives CASSTTLSGRRGYNEQFF.